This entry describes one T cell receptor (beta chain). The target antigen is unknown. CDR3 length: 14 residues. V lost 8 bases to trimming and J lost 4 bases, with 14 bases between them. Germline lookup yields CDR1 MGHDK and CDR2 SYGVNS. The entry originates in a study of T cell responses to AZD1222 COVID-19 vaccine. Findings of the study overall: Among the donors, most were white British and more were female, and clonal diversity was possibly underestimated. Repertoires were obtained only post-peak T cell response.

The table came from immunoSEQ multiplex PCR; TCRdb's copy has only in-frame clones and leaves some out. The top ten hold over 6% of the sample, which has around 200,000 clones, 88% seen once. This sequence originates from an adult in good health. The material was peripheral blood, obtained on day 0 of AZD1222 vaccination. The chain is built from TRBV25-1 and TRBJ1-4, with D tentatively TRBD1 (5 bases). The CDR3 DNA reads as TGTGCCAGCGGACCGACAGCCTTTAATGAAAAACTGTTTTTT. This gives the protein CASGPTAFNEKLFF.